The 28 T cell receptor beta chains below were found in one sample sequenced in a study of identical twins. TCRdb reanalysed the 5' RACE reads using MiXCR and keeps one entry per CDR3 protein. The table has approximately 410,000 distinct CDR3 sequences, approximately 17% seen once. What was sequenced was naive T cells sorted from blood. These receptors were collected from a man in his fifties or sixties in good health.

This clonotype was detected only a few times. This sequence joins TRBV2 and TRBJ2-2; no clear D. This CDR3 is 13 amino acids long. V was shortened by 4 bases and J by 11 bases, with 14 bases between the two germline ends. Germline V gives CDR1 SNHLY, CDR2 FYNNEI. The CDR3 spells CASSVEPLIELFF. CDR3 sequence (DNA): TGTGCCAGCAGTGTTGAGCCGTTGATAGAGCTGTTTTTT.

V gene TRBV18 combines with J gene TRBJ2-7; 10 bases are a match to TRBD1. This CDR3 contains 15 residues. J was trimmed by 4 bases and V by 3 bases; bases with no gene match: 6. CDR1 is KGHSH, CDR2 LQKENI, per germline. DNA for the CDR3: TGTGCCAGCTCACCTCAGACAGGGGGCGGATACGAGCAGTACTTC. Amino acids: CASSPQTGGGYEQYF.

This clonotype has at least ten counts. The chain joins TRBV29-1 to TRBJ1-1; D is unresolved. Trimming cost V 5 bases and J 1 base, with 11 bases left between them. The germline V gene has CDR1 SQVTM and CDR2 ANQGSEA. The CDR3 is 13 amino acids. Here the CDR3 DNA reads TGCAGCGTTACGGCAGGTGGGAACACTGAAGCTTTCTTT. Protein sequence: CSVTAGGNTEAFF.

The J gene is TRBJ1-1, the V gene TRBV20-1, with a possible D match to TRBD1 (5 bases). With 6 bases removed from V and 1 base from J, the gap between germline ends came to 12 bases. CDR1 is DFQATT, CDR2 SNEGSKA, per germline (reference sequence). The length of the CDR3 is 13 residues. CDR3 loop: CSAARGGNTEAFF. CDR3 nucleotide sequence: TGCAGTGCGGCGCGTGGGGGGAACACTGAAGCTTTCTTT.

This clonotype turned up a few times. This chain uses TRBV15 with TRBJ2-7; D is tentatively TRBD1 or TRBD2 (5 bases each). The germline CDR1 and CDR2 sequences are LNHNV and YYDKDF (reference sequence). V was shortened by 3 bases and J by 0 bases, with 12 bases between the two germline ends. The CDR3 extends over 15 amino acids. For the CDR3, the DNA is TGTGCCACCAGCAGGTCCGGGGCCCCCTCCTACGAGCAGTACTTC. As protein: CATSRSGAPSYEQYF.

The chain has TRBV29-1 and TRBJ2-1; D may be TRBD1 or TRBD2 (5 bases each). The CDR3 runs to 13 residues. The ends were cut back, 4 bases at V and 3 bases at J, with 10 bases in the middle. Germline CDR1 reads SQVTM; CDR2 reads ANQGSEA. The CDR3 loop reads CSVGEGFYNEQFF. CDR3 nucleotides: TGCAGCGTTGGAGAGGGGTTCTACAATGAGCAGTTCTTC.

This clonotype has a handful of counts. The rearrangement joins TRBV29-1 to TRBJ1-4, with TRBD1 matching 9 bases. J lost 7 bases, V lost 6 bases, and 3 bases had no gene match. The CDR3 runs to 12 residues. CDR1 and CDR2 from the germline V gene are SQVTM and ANQGSEA. The CDR3 protein is CSVGDRVEKLFF. The CDR3 DNA is TGCAGCGTCGGGGACAGGGTTGAAAAACTGTTTTTT.

In this sample, this clonotype turned up a few times. V usage is TRBV6-5 and J usage is TRBJ2-3; D gene unclear. Germline V gene data show CDR1 as MNHEY and CDR2 as SVGAGI. CDR3 length: 15 residues. With 2 bases removed from V and 6 bases from J, the gap between germline ends came to 15 bases. CDR3 loop: CASSYRPGRWDTQYF. For the CDR3, the DNA is TGTGCCAGCAGTTACAGGCCAGGCAGATGGGATACGCAGTATTTT.

This clonotype has a count of ten or more. V gene TRBV6-5 combines with J gene TRBJ1-1; no reliable D call. This CDR3 spans 13 amino acids. V dropped 2 bases and J dropped 1 base, with 5 bases sitting between them. Germline assignment: CDR1 MNHEY and CDR2 SVGAGI. DNA for the CDR3: TGTGCCAGCAGTTACCGGACGAACACTGAAGCTTTCTTT. This encodes CASSYRTNTEAFF.

The chain carries TRBV21-1 and TRBJ1-5; TRBD1, the D gene given by the table, was not confirmed from the DNA. TRBV21-1 is given as a pseudogene. The CDR3 loop spans 21 amino acids. The CDR3 bases are TGTGCCAGCAGCGGGGAGACCGAACGGACAGGGAATGAGGATTGCAATCAGCCCCAGCATTTT. This encodes CASSGETERTGNEDCNQPQHF.

This sequence joins TRBV24-1 and TRBJ2-3; 7 nucleotides agree with TRBD1. This CDR3 region has 15 residues. Germline V CDR1 and CDR2: KGHDR, SFDVKD. Trimming removed 4 bases from V and 3 bases from J; junction bases left unmatched: 6. The CDR3 nucleotides are TGTGCCACCAGTGAACGCAGGGGGTGGACAGATACGCAGTATTTT. It encodes CATSERRGWTDTQYF.

Many counts were recorded for this clonotype. The rearrangement uses TRBV29-1 and TRBJ2-1; 7 positions agree with TRBD2. CDR1 and CDR2 (germline): SQVTM, ANQGSEA. Losses at the gene ends were 7 bases for V and 6 bases for J; bases not matched to a gene: 6. The CDR3 consists of 12 residues. The CDR3 loop is CSGTGTINEQFF. As DNA, the CDR3 is TGCAGCGGGACCGGGACTATCAATGAGCAGTTCTTC.

The rearrangement joins TRBV4-3 to TRBJ1-6; 9 bases align to TRBD1. V was clipped by 1 base and J by 9 bases; unmatched bases: 4. This CDR3 spans 15 amino acids. The germline gives CDR1 LGHNA, CDR2 YSLEER. CDR3 sequence reads: CASSQARDRASPLHF. CDR3 DNA: TGCGCCAGCAGCCAAGCGCGGGACAGGGCTTCACCCCTCCACTTT.

This clonotype was seen a handful of times. The J gene is TRBJ2-1, the V gene TRBV28; D is perhaps TRBD2 (5 bases). V dropped 5 bases and J dropped 4 bases, with 9 bases sitting between them. Germline CDR1 is MDHEN and CDR2 is SYDVKM. The CDR3 is made up of 13 amino acids. This chain's CDR3 is CASSGLTYNEQFF. The CDR3 DNA sequence: TGTGCCAGCAGTGGACTGACTTACAATGAGCAGTTCTTC.

The chain's CDR3 is CSAALAGGTYEQYF. CDR3 bases: TGCAGTGCTGCCCTAGCGGGAGGGACCTACGAGCAGTACTTC. The chain recombines TRBV20-1 with TRBJ2-7; the match to TRBD2 covers 12 bases. The CDR3 has 14 residues. Germline assignment: CDR1 DFQATT and CDR2 SNEGSKA (reference sequence). Trimming took 5 bases from V and 2 from J; bases not matched to a gene: 4.

The chain employs TRBV12-3 or TRBV12-4 and TRBJ1-1, with D unclear. The CDR3 runs 14 residues. V lost 2 bases to trimming and J lost 1 base, with 8 bases between them. The CDR3 reads CASSLLLENTEAFF. The CDR3 bases are TGTGCCAGCAGTTTATTGTTAGAGAACACTGAAGCTTTCTTT.

J is TRBJ2-3 and V is TRBV18; D is undetermined. The ends were cut back, 2 bases at V and 0 bases at J, with 9 bases in the middle. There are 15 residues in the CDR3. In germline, CDR1 is KGHSH, CDR2 LQKENI. The CDR3 region has the DNA TGTGCCAGCTCACCAGTGTCAATCAGCACAGATACGCAGTATTTT. Translation gives CASSPVSISTDTQYF.

A few counts support this clonotype. The rearrangement joins TRBV12-3 or TRBV12-4 to TRBJ2-2; D unresolved. V was cut by 2 bases and J by 8 bases, with 9 bases left in between. The length of the CDR3 is 13 residues. CDR3 DNA sequence: TGTGCCAGCAGTTTACGAGATATTGGGGAGCTGTTTTTT. Residues: CASSLRDIGELFF.

CDR3 DNA sequence: TGTGCCAGCAGCAAATGGGACGGGAATCAGCCCCAGCATTTT. It codes for CASSKWDGNQPQHF. The rearrangement uses TRBV9 and TRBJ1-5, with TRBD1 as a possible D gene (5 bases). CDR1 is SGDLS, CDR2 YYNGEE, per germline. The V end was cut by 4 bases, the J end by 4 bases, with 12 bases between. The CDR3 totals 14 residues.

The chain joins TRBV25-1 to TRBJ2-7; D gene ambiguous. Germline V gene lookup returns CDR1 MGHDK and CDR2 SYGVNS. V lost 3 bases and J 2 bases, leaving 11 bases between the germline ends. CDR3 size: 14 residues. The DNA of the CDR3 is TGTGCCAGCAGTGAGACCGGACGCCCCTACGAGCAGTACTTC. Amino acids: CASSETGRPYEQYF.

The chain carries TRBV20-1 and TRBJ1-5; 7 bases fit TRBD1. In germline, CDR1 is DFQATT, CDR2 SNEGSKA (reference sequence). J gave up 8 bases and V 2 bases, and 9 bases lay outside the gene matches. The CDR3 loop spans 14 amino acids. The CDR3 DNA follows: TGCAGTGCTAGACCCCGGACAGGATTTGAGCCCCAGCATTTT. Amino acid sequence: CSARPRTGFEPQHF.

The table lists this clonotype with a few counts. The V gene is TRBV20-1, the J gene TRBJ2-3; D may match TRBD1 or TRBD2 (5 bases each). Looked up from germline, CDR1 is DFQATT and CDR2 is SNEGSKA (reference sequence). Trimming removed 6 bases from V and 0 bases from J, with 13 bases in between. This CDR3 comprises 14 residues. CDR3 in amino acids: CSAPRGGSTDTQYF. The CDR3 bases are TGCAGTGCCCCCCGGGGCGGTAGCACAGATACGCAGTATTTT.

V and J are TRBV28 and TRBJ1-2, with D hard to call. The CDR3 spans 13 residues. Germline loops: CDR1 MDHEN, CDR2 SYDVKM. V gave up 2 bases and J gave up 0 bases, with 4 bases separating them. Here the CDR3 DNA reads TGTGCCAGCAGTTTACCCCCTAACTATGGCTACACCTTC. The encoded protein is CASSLPPNYGYTF.

The rearrangement joins TRBV7-9 to TRBJ2-1, with D possibly matching TRBD2 (5 bases). V lost 5 bases and J 8 bases, leaving 7 bases between the germline ends. The CDR3 covers 11 residues. The germline gives CDR1 SEHNR, CDR2 FQNEAQ (reference sequence). DNA of the CDR3: TGTGCCAGCAGCGGTAGCGATGAGCAGTTCTTC. It codes for CASSGSDEQFF.

This clonotype occurred many times. This sequence joins TRBV7-3 and TRBJ2-5; 11 bases match TRBD2. The CDR3 covers 16 residues. Trimming at V came to 5 bases and at J to 5 bases, leaving 10 bases not matched to a gene. From germline, CDR1 is SGHTA and CDR2 FQGTGA. CDR3 sequence reads: CASSHILAGGGETQYF. The CDR3 region has the DNA TGTGCCAGCAGCCATATTCTAGCGGGAGGAGGGGAGACCCAGTACTTC.

This clonotype has more than one count but fewer than ten. The chain employs TRBV12-3 or TRBV12-4 and TRBJ1-1; D unresolved. The CDR3 sequence is 14 residues long. Trimming took 6 bases from V and 1 from J, leaving 12 bases between them. This CDR3 reads CASRSHNPNTEAFF. The CDR3, as DNA: TGTGCCAGCAGATCCCACAACCCGAACACTGAAGCTTTCTTT.

This clonotype has ten or more counts. The chain employs TRBV7-2 and TRBJ2-3, with TRBD2 matching 11 bases. This CDR3 comprises 17 residues. Germline CDR1 is SGHTA and CDR2 is FQGNSA. J lost 11 bases, V lost 4 bases, and 17 bases had no gene match. The CDR3 nucleotides read TGTGCCAGCAGCTCTCCGGGGGGGCTAGCGGGAGGCTCAGAGCAGTATTTT. As protein: CASSSPGGLAGGSEQYF. Using reference TRBV7-2 and TRBJ2-3 for the parts outside the CDR3, the full variable domain is GAGVSQSPSNKVTEKGKDVELRCDPISGHTALYWYRQSLGQGLEFLIYFQGNSAPDKSGLPSDRFSAERTGGSVSTLTIQRTQQEDSAVYLCASSSPGGLAGGSEQYFGPGTRLTVL.

This sequence joins TRBV21-1 and TRBJ2-7; the DNA was not used to check the table's D call, TRBD2. TRBV21-1 constitutes a pseudogene. The CDR3 covers 14 residues. CDR3 nucleotides: TGTGCCAGCAGACCCCAGCGGGAGTTATACGAGCAGTACTTC. Protein product: CASRPQRELYEQYF.